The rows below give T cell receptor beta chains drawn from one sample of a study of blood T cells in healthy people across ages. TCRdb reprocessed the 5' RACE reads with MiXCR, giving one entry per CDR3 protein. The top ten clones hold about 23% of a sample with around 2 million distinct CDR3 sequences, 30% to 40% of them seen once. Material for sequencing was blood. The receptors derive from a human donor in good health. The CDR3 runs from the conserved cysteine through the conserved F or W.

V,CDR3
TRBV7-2,CASSLVPSGGVGSYEQYF
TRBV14,CASSQDRQGMGGYTF
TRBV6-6,CASSSREVTDTQYF
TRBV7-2,CASSLGGYKETQYF
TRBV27,CASSLIGGPSDTQYF
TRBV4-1,CASSQDAASGGRETQYF
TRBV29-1,CSVQELEPYGYTF
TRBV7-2,CASSLGRDSDTQYF
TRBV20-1,CSARDSGDSYEQYF
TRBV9,CASSVGGAGGADTQYF
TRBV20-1,CSARVGWDEQFF
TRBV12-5,CASGPLDRLGAFF
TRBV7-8,CASSLAAGEPSETQYF
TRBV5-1,CASSLDGTGVYNEQFF
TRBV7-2,CASSPRVEYSGYTF
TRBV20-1,CSARDLAKTYNEQFF